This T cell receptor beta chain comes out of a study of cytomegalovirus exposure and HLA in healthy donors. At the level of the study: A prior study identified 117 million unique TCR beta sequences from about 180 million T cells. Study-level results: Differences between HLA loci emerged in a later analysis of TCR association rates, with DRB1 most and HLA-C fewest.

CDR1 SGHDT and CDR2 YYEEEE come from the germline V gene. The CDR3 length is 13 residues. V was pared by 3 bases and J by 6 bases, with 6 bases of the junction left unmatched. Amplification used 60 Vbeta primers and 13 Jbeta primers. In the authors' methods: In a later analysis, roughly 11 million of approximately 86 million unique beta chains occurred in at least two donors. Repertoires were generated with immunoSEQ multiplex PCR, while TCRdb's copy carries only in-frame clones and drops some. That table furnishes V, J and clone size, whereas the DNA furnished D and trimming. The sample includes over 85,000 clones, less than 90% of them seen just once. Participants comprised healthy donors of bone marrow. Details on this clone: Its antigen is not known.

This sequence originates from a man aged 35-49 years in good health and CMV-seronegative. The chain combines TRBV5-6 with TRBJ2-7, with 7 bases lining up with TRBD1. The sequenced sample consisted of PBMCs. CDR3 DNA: TGTGCCAGCAGCTCATCCTACAGGGGCGAGCAGTACTTC. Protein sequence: CASSSSYRGEQYF.